This TCR beta chain derives from a study of shared clonotypes between healthy human individuals. Overall study findings and caveats: Naive CD4 clonotypes overlapped across a few donors at about 5.2%.

About this clone: Its antigen remains unknown.

The investigators split CD4+ cells into a CD45RA+ naive subset and a CD45RA-negative memory subset. The CDR3 loop spans 15 amino acids. The trim removed 2 bases at V and 2 bases at J, leaving 4 bases unmatched. Germline V gene sequence: CDR1 SGHDT, CDR2 YYEEEE. The protocol was immunoSEQ multiplex PCR, while the TCRdb copy is restricted to in-frame clones and leaves out a portion. This table holds 850,000 to 1,200,000 clones, around 76% found once. The J gene is TRBJ2-7, the V gene TRBV5-6; 10 bases map to TRBD1. This receptor was taken from a man in his late teens or twenties in good health. Sequencing was done on a sample of memory CD4+ T cells sorted from blood. Noted subset: CD45RA-negative fraction. The chain's CDR3 is CASSFLGTGAYEQYF. The CDR3 bases are TGTGCCAGCAGCTTCCTCGGGACAGGGGCCTACGAGCAGTACTTC.